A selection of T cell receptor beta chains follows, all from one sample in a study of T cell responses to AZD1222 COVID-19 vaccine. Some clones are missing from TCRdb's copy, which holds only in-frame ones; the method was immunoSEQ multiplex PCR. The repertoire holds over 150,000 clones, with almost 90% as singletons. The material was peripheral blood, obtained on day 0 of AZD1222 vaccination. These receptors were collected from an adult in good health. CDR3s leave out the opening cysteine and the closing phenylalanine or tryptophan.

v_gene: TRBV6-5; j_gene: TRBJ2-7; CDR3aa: ASSYSRTASYEQY
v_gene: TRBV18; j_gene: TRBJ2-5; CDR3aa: ASSPTTRRETQY
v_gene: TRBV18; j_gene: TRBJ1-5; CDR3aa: ASSLGQTDFQPQH
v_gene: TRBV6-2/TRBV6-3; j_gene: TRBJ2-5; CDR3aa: ASSYIEDRVQETQY
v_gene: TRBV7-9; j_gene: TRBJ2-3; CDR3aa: ASSQGDFADTQY
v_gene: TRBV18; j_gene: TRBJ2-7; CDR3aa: ASSLPAYEQY
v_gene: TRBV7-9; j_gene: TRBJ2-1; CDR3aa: ASSLDQGNNEQF
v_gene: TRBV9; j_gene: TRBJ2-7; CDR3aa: ASSAFRDRGYEQY
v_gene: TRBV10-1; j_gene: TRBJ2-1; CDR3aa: ASSGTSGGNEQF
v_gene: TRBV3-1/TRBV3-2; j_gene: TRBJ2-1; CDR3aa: ASSSSGIEQF
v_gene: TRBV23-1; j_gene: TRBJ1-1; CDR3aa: ASSQWGTGVTNTEAF
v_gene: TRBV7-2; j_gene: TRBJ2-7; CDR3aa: ASSADRRNEQY
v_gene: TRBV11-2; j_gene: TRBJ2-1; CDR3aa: ASSFLTGAHNEQF
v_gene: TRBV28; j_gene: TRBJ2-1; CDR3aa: ASSLFSGGRNEQF
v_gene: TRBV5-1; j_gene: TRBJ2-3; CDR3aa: ASSLGQGPSTDTQY
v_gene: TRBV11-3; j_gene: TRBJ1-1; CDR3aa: ASSLVFVGVNTEAF
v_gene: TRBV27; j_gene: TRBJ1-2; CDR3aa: ASSSRIEDYGYT
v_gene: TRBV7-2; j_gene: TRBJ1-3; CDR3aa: ASSSGSLGGNTIY
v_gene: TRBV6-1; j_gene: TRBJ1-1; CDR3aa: ASSEAPGQGATEAF
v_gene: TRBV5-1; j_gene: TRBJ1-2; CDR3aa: ASSLTPSAGYT
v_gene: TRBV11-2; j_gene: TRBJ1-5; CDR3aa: ASSHTLAGSNQPQH
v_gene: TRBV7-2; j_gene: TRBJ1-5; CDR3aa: ASTSTLLSNQPQH
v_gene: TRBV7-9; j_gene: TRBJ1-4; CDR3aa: ASSYAGGTEKLF
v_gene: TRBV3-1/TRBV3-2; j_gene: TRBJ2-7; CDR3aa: ASSQTIDKTYEQY
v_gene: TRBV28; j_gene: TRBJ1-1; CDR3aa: ASTFPPEAF
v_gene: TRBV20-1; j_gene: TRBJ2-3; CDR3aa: SARSADTQY
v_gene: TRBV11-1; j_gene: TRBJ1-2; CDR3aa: ASSKQGREGYT
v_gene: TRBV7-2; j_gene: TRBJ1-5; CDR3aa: ASSLVKGANQPQH